This TCR beta chain was documented in a study of T cell responses to AZD1222 COVID-19 vaccine. Whole-study context: Second-dose timings of about 4 or about 12 weeks were pooled. Study-wide findings and caveats: Every sample of the repertoires postdated the peak T cell response. Clonal diversity may have been underestimated in mostly white British donors.

Here immunoSEQ multiplex PCR was the method, and the copy in TCRdb shows in-frame clones only, minus some. This sample carries over 100,000 clones, around 87% of them seen once, and the ten largest clones take roughly 5.2%. Worth noting for this clone: Antigen specificity is unknown.

Germline assignment: CDR1 MNHNS and CDR2 SASEGT. This CDR3 has 17 residues. V dropped 2 bases and J dropped 4; count of bases not matched to a gene: 11. The TCR comes from an adult in good health. The V call is TRBV6-1, the J call TRBJ1-2, with 9 bases fitting TRBD1. This specimen consisted of peripheral blood, obtained on day 0 of AZD1222 vaccination. CDR3 loop: CASSESWTGARVYGYTF. DNA of the CDR3: TGTGCCAGCAGTGAATCGTGGACAGGGGCGCGTGTCTATGGCTACACCTTC.